This T cell receptor beta chain originates from a study of blood T cells in healthy people across ages. Using a J-beta primer mix together with a sample-barcoded 5' primer, a second PCR was run for about 6 to 11 cycles. Using its own MiXCR run on the 5' RACE reads, TCRdb lists one record per CDR3 protein. Seen here are about 1.7 million distinct CDR3 sequences, over 25% observed once, and the top ten hold 7.7%. Regarding the study as a whole: Naive T cell percentage by flow cytometry tracked strongly with beta diversity.

The CDR3 runs to 15 residues. Looked up from germline, CDR1 is DFQATT and CDR2 is SNEGSKA (reference sequence). The V and J ends lost 0 bases and 2 bases, in that order; junction bases with no gene match: 5. Ten or more counts support this clonotype. As yet, its antigen is unknown. The chain couples TRBV20-1 to TRBJ2-7; 9 bases match TRBD2. The sequence was obtained from a woman in her 30s in good health. Sequencing was done on a sample of blood. The CDR3 bases are TGCAGTGCTAGAGATGGGCTAGCGGGGACCTACGAGCAGTACTTC. This gives the protein CSARDGLAGTYEQYF.